This TCR beta chain was recorded in a study of T cell changes during pregnancy in multiple sclerosis. Germline CDR1 and CDR2: SGHNT and YYREEE (reference sequence). The CDR3 sequence is 15 residues long. V was pared by 4 bases and J by 4 bases, with 4 bases of the junction left unmatched. The data were produced by immunoSEQ multiplex PCR, yet TCRdb's version contains in-frame clones alone and is incomplete. The sample includes about 67,000 clones, 80% to 95% seen only once; the top ten take approximately 1.6%. V gene TRBV5-4 combines with J gene TRBJ2-7, with 14 bases identical to TRBD2. The sequence was collected from a female donor in good health, enrolled as a control in a pregnancy study. The sample consisted of peripheral blood, taken in the first trimester of pregnancy. CDR3 residues: CASSTGTSGRYEQYF. The CDR3, as DNA: TGTGCCAGCAGCACAGGGACTAGCGGGAGATACGAGCAGTACTTC.